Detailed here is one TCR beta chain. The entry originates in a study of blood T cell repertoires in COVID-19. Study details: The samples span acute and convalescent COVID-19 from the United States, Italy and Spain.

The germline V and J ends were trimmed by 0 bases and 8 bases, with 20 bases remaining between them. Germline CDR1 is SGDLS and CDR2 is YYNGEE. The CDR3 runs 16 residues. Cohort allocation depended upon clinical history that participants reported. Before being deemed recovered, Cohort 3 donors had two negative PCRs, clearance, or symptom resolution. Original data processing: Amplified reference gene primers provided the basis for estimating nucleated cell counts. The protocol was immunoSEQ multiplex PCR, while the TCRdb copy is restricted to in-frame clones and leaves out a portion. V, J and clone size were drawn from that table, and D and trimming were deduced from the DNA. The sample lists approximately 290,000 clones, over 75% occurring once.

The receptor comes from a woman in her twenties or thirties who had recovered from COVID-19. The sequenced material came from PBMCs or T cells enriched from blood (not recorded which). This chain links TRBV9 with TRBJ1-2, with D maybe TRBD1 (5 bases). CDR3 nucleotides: TGTGCCAGCAGCGTAGAACCGGGTGTCTCTGGGGGGGGCTACACCTTC. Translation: CASSVEPGVSGGGYTF.